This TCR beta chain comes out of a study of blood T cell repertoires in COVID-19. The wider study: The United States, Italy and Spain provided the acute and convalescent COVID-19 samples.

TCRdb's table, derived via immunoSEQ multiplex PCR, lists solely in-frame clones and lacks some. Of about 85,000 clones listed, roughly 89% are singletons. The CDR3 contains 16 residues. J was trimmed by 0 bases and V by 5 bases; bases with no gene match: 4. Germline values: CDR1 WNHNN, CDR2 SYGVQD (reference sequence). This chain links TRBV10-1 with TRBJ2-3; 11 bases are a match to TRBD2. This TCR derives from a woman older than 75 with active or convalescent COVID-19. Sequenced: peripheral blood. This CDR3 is CASSSGTSGSTDTQYF. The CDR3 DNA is TGCGCCAGCAGTTCCGGGACTAGCGGTAGCACAGATACGCAGTATTTT.